This section outlines one T cell receptor (beta chain) sequence together with its context. As yet, its antigen is unknown. One end of the junction varies from germline; a read error may be responsible. The entry originates in a study of cytomegalovirus exposure and HLA in healthy donors. Whole-study context: Of all 360 or so donors who were genotyped, roughly 83% belonged to the Caucasian-associated ancestry cluster.

General study findings and limits: Links to common viral pathogens appeared, in a later analysis, for several of the most significant clusters.

Primers: 60 Vbeta forward and 13 Jbeta reverse. The table came from immunoSEQ multiplex PCR; TCRdb's copy has only in-frame clones and leaves some out. The sample contains 150,000 or so clones, roughly 78% of which appear only once. Germline V lookup: CDR1 SSHAT, CDR2 FNYEAQ (reference sequence). The CDR3 is made up of 13 amino acids. The receptor comes from a man aged 40-49 years in good health and CMV-seropositive. What was sequenced was PBMCs. This chain uses TRBV7-7 with TRBJ2-7, with TRBD1 matching over 7 bases. CDR3 sequence reads: CASSLGTAYEQYF. As DNA, the CDR3 is TGTGCTAGCAGCCTTGGGACAGCCTACGAGCAGTACTTC.